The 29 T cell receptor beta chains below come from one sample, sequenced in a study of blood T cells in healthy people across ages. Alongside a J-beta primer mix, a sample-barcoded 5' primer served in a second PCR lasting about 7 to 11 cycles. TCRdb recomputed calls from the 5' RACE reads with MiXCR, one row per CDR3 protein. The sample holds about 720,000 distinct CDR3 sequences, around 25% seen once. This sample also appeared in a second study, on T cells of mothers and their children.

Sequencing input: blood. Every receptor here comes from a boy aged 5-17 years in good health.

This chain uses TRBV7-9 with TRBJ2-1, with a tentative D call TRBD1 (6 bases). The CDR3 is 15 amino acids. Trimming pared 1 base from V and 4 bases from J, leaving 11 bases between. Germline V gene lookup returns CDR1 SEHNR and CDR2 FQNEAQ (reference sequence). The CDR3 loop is CASSLDRALYNEQFF. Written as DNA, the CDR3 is TGTGCCAGCAGCTTAGACAGGGCCCTATACAATGAGCAGTTCTTC.

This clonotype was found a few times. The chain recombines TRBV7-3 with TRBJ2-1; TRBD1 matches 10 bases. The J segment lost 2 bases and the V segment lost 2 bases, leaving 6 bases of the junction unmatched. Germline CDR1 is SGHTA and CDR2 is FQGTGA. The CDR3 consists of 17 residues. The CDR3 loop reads CASSLFGDRGTYNEQFF. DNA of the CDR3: TGTGCCAGCAGCTTATTCGGGGACAGGGGAACCTACAATGAGCAGTTCTTC.

This chain's CDR3 is CASSSAHWRSPLHF. The CDR3 DNA reads as TGTGCCAGCAGTTCAGCCCACTGGAGGTCACCCCTCCACTTT. The chain links TRBV12-3 or TRBV12-4 to TRBJ1-6; D unresolved. Trimming removed 4 bases at V and 10 bases at J, with 14 bases between. This CDR3 region has 14 residues.

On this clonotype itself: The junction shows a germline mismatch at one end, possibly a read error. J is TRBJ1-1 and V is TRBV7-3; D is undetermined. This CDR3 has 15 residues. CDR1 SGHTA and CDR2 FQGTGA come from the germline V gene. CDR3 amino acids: CAGSLNLGRNTEAFF. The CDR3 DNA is TGTGCCGGCAGCTTAAATTTGGGCCGGAACACTGAAGCTTTCTTT.

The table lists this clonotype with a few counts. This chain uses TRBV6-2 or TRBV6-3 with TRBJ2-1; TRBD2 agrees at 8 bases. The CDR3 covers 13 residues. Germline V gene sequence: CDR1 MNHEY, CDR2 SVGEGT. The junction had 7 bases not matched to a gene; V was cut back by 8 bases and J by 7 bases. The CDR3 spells CASGIRLANEQFF. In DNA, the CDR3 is TGTGCCAGCGGGATCCGACTAGCGAATGAGCAGTTCTTC.

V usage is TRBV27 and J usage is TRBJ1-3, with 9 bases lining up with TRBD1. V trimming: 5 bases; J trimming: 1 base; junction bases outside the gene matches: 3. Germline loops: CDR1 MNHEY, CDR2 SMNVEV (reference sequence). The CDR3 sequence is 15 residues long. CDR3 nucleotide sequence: TGTGCCAGCAGTGGGACAGGGACGTCTGGAAACACCATATATTTT. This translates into CASSGTGTSGNTIYF.

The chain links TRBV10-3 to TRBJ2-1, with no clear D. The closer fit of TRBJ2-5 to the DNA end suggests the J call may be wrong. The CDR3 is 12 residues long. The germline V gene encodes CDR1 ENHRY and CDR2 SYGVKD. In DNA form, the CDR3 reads TGTGCCATCAGTGATACTTCGGACACCCAGTACTTC. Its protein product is CAISDTSDTQYF.

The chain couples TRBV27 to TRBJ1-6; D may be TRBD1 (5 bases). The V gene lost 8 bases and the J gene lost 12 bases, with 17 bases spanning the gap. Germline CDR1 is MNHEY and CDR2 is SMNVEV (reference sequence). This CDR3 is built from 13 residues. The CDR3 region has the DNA TGTGCCAGCCGATGGGGGGAGGAGGGACCCCTCCACTTT. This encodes CASRWGEEGPLHF.

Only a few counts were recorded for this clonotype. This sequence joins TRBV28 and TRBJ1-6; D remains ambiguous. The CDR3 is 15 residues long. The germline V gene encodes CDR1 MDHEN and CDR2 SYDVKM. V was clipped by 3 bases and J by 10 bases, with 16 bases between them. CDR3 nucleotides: TGTGCCAGCAGTTTCCCGGACTTTACCCCCTCACCCCTCCACTTT. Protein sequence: CASSFPDFTPSPLHF. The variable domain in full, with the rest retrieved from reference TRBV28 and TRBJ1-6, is DVKVTQSSRYLVKRTGEKVFLECVQDMDHENMFWYRQDPGLGLRLIYFSYDVKMKEKGDIPEGYSVSREKKERFSLILESASTNQTSMYLCASSFPDFTPSPLHFGNGTRLTVT.

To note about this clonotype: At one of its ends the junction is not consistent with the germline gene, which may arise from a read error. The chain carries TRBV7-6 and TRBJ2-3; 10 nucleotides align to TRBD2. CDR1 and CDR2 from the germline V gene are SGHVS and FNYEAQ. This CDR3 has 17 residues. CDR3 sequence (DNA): TGTGCCAGCAGCTTAGACCCCTCTAGCGGGGGCACAGATACGCGGTATTTT. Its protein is CASSLDPSSGGTDTRYF.

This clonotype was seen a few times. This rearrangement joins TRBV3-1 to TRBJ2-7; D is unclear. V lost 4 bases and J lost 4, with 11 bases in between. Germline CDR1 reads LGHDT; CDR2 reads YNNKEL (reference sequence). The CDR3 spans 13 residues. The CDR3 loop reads CASSPGPRYEQYF. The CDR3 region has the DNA TGTGCCAGCAGCCCCGGACCCCGATACGAGCAGTACTTC.

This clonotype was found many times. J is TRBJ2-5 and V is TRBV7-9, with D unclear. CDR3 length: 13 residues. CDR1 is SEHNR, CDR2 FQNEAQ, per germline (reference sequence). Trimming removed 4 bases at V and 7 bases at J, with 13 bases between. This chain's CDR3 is CASSYMSMGTQYF. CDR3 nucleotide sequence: TGTGCCAGCAGCTACATGTCAATGGGGACCCAGTACTTC.

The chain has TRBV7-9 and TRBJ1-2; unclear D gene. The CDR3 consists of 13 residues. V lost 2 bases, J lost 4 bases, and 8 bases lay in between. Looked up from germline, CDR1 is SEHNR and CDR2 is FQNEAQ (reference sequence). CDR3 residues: CASSLRATYGYTF. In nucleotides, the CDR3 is TGTGCCAGCAGCTTAAGGGCCACCTATGGCTACACCTTC.

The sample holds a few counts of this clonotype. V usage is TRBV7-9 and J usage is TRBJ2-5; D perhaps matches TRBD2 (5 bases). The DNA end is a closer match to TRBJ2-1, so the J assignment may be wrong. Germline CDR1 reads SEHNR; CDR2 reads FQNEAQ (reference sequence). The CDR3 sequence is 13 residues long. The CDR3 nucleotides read TGTGCCAGCAGCTTTAGCGTAATCAATGAGCAGTTCTTC. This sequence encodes CASSFSVINEQFF.

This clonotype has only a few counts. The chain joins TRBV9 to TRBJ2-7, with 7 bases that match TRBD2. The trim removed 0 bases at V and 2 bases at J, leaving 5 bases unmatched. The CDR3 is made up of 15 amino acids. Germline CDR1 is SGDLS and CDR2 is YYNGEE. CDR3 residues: CASSVGDYATYEQYF. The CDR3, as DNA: TGTGCCAGCAGCGTAGGGGACTACGCGACCTACGAGCAGTACTTC.

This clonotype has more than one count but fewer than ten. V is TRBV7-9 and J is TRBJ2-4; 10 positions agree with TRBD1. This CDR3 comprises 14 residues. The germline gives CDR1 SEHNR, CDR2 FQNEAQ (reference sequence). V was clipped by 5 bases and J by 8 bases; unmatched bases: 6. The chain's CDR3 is CASSPGTGEDIQYF. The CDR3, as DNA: TGTGCCAGCAGCCCCGGGACAGGGGAGGACATTCAGTACTTC. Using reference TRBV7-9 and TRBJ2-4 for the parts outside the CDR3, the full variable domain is DTGVSQNPRHKITKRGQNVTFRCDPISEHNRLYWYRQTLGQGPEFLTYFQNEAQLEKSRLLSDRFSAERPKGSFSTLEIQRTEQGDSAMYLCASSPGTGEDIQYFGAGTRLSVL.

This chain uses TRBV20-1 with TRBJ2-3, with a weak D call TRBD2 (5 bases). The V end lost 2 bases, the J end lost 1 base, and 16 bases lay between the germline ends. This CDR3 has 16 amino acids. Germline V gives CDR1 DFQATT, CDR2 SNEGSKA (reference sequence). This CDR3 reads CSARTTAVMGTDTQYF. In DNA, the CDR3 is TGCAGTGCTAGAACTACAGCGGTCATGGGCACAGATACGCAGTATTTT.

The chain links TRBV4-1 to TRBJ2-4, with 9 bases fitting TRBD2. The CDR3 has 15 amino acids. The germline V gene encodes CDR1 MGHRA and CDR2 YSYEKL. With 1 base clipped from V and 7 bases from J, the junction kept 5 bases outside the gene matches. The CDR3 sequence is CASSQGGAGGNIQYF. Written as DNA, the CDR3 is TGCGCCAGCAGCCAAGGTGGTGCGGGAGGGAACATTCAGTACTTC.

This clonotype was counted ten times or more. Written as DNA, the CDR3 is TGTGCCAGCAGCTTATTCGGTTCGGACCAAGAGACCCAGTACTTC. Amino acids: CASSLFGSDQETQYF. The chain employs TRBV7-9 and TRBJ2-5; the D is unclear. V dropped 2 bases and J dropped 0 bases, with 10 bases sitting between them. Germline lookup yields CDR1 SEHNR and CDR2 FQNEAQ (reference sequence). This CDR3 spans 15 amino acids.

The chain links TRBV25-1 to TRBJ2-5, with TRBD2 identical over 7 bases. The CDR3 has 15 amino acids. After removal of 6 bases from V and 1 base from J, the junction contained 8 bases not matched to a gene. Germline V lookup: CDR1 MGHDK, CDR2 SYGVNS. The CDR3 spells CASSSPGGGQETQYF. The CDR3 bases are TGTGCCAGCAGCAGTCCGGGCGGGGGCCAAGAGACCCAGTACTTC.

In nucleotides, the CDR3 is TGTGCCACCAGCAGAGATGTAATACAGGACCACGAGCAGTACTTC. This gives the protein CATSRDVIQDHEQYF. The rearrangement joins TRBV15 to TRBJ2-7; D is perhaps TRBD1 (5 bases). The germline CDR1 and CDR2 sequences are LNHNV and YYDKDF (reference sequence). CDR3 length: 15 amino acids. V was shortened by 0 bases and J by 5 bases, with 14 bases between the two germline ends.

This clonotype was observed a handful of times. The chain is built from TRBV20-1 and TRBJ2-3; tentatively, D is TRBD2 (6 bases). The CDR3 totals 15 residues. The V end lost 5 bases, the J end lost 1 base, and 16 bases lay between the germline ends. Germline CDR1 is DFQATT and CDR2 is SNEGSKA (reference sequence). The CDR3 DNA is TGCAGTGCTCCCCGGGGTAGCGGCGGCACAGATACGCAGTATTTT. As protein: CSAPRGSGGTDTQYF.

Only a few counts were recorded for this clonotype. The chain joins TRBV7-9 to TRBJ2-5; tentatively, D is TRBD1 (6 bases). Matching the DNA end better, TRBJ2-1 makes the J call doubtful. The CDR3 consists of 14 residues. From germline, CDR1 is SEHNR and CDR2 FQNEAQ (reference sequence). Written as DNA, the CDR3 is TGTGCCAGCAGCTTATTACAGGGTGGGAATGAGCAGTTCTTC. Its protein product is CASSLLQGGNEQFF.

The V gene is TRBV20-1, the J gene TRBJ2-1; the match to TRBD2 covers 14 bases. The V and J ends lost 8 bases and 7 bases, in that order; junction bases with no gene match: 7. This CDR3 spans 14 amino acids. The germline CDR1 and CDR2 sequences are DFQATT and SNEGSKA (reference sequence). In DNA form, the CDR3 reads TGCAGTTCACTGACTAGCGGGAGGGCGAATGAGCAGTTCTTC. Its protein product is CSSLTSGRANEQFF.

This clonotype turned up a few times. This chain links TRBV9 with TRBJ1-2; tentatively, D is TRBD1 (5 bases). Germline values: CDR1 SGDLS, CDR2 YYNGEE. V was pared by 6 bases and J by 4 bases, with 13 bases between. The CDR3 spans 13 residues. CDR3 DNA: TGTGCCAGCACGTTAGGGGAGGGCTATGGCTACACCTTC. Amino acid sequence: CASTLGEGYGYTF. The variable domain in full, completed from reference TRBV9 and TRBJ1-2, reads DSGVTQTPKHLITATGQRVTLRCSPRSGDLSVYWYQQSLDQGLQFLIQYYNGEERAKGNILERFSAQQFPDLHSELNLSSLELGDSALYFCASTLGEGYGYTFGSGTRLTVV.

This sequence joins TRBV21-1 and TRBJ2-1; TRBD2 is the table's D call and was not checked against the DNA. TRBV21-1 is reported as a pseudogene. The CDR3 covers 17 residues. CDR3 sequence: CASSKDCEREGHDEQFF. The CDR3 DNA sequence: TGTGCCAGCAGCAAAGATTGCGAGCGGGAGGGCCATGATGAGCAGTTCTTC.

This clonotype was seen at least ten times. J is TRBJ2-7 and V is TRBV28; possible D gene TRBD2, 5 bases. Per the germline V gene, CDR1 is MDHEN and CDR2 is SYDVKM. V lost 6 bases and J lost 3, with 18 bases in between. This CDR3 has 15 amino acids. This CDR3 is CASRVRDGSYYEQYF. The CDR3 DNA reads TGTGCCAGCAGAGTCCGGGATGGTTCCTACTACGAGCAGTACTTC.

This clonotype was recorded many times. CDR3 sequence reads: CSVGHPRRDKNIQYF. CDR3 nucleotides: TGCAGCGTTGGGCACCCCCGGAGGGACAAAAACATTCAGTACTTC. The chain carries TRBV29-1 and TRBJ2-4, with TRBD2 as a possible D gene (6 bases). Germline assignment: CDR1 SQVTM and CDR2 ANQGSEA. CDR3 size: 15 residues. V gave up 4 bases and J gave up 3 bases, with 16 bases separating them.

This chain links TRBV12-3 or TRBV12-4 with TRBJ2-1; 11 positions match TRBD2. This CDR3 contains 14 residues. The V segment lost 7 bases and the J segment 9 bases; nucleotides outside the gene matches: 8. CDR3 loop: CASTRLAGFIEQFF. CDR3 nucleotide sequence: TGTGCCAGCACGCGACTAGCGGGATTTATTGAGCAGTTCTTC.